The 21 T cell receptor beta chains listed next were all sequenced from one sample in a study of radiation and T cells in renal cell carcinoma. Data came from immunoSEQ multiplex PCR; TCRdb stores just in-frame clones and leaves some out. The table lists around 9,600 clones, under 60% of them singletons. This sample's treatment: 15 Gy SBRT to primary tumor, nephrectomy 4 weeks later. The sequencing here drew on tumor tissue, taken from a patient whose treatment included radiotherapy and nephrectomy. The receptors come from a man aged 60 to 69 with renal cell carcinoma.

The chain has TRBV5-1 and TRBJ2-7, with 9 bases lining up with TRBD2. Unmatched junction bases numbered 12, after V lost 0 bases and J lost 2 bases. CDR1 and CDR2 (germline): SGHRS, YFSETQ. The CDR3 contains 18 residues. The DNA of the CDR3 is TGCGCCAGCAGCTTGGCAGCGGGAGGTTTTACCCTCACCTACGAGCAGTACTTC. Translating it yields CASSLAAGGFTLTYEQYF.

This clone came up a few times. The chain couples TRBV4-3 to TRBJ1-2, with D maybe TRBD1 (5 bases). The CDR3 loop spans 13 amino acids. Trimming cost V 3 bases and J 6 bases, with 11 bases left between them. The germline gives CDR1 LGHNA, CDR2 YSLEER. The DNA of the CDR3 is TGCGCCAGCAGCCACAGGGAGGGGAATGGCTACACCTTC. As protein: CASSHREGNGYTF.

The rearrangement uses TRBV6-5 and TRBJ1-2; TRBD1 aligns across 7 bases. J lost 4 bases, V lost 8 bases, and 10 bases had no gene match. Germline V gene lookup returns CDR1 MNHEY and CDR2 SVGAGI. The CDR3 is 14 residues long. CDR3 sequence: CASVGEGASYGYTF. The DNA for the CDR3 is TGTGCCAGCGTGGGGGAGGGGGCCTCCTATGGCTACACCTTC.

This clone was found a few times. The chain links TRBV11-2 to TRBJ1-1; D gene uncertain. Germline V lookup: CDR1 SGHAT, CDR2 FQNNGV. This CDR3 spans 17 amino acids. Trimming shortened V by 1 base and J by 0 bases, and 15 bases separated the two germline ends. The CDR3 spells CASSLVAQLLLNTEAFF. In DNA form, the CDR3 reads TGTGCCAGCAGCTTAGTGGCACAGCTACTCCTGAACACTGAAGCTTTCTTT.

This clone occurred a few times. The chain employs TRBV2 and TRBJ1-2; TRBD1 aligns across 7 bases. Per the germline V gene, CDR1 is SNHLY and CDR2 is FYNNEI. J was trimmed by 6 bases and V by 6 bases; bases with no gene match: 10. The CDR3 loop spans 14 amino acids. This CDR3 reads CASRGDRVGDGYTF. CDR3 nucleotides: TGTGCCAGCAGAGGGGACAGAGTCGGCGATGGCTACACCTTC.

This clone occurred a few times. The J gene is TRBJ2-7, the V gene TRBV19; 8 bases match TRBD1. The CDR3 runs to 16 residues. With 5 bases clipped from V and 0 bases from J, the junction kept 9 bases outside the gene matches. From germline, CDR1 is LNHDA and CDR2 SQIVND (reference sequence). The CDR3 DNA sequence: TGTGCCAGTAGTCCCCTGCCGGGACAGGCCTCCTACGAGCAGTACTTC. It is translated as CASSPLPGQASYEQYF.

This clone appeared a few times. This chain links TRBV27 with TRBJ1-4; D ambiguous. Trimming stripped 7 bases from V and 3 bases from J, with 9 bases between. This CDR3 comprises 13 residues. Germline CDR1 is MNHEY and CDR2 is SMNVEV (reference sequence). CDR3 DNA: TGTGCCAGCACACGAGTCCCTAATGAAAAACTGTTTTTT. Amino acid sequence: CASTRVPNEKLFF. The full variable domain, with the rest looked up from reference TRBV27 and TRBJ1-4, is EAQVTQNPRYLITVTGKKLTVTCSQNMNHEYMSWYRQDPGLGLRQIYYSMNVEVTDKGDVPEGYKVSRKEKRNFPLILESPSPNQTSLYFCASTRVPNEKLFFGSGTQLSVL.

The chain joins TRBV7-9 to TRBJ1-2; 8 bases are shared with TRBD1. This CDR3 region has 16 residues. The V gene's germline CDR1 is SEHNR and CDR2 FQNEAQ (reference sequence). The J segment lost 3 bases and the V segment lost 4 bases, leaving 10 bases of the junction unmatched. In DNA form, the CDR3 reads TGTGCCAGCAGCTCTCCCAGGGGGCTAGGGGACTATGGCTACACCTTC. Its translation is CASSSPRGLGDYGYTF.

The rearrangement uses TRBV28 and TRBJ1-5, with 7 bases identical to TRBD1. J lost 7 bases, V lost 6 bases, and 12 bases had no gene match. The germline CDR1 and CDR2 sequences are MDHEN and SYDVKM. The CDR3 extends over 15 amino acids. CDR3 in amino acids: CASRGSGGLGQPQHF. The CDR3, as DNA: TGTGCCAGCAGGGGTTCAGGGGGACTCGGGCAGCCCCAGCATTTT.

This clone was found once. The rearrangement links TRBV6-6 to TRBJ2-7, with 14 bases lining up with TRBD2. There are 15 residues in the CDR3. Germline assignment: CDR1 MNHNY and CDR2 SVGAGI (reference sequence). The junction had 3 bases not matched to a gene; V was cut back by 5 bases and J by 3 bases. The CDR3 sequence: CASSPGTSGSYEQYF. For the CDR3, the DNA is TGTGCCAGCAGTCCAGGGACTAGCGGGAGCTACGAGCAGTACTTC.

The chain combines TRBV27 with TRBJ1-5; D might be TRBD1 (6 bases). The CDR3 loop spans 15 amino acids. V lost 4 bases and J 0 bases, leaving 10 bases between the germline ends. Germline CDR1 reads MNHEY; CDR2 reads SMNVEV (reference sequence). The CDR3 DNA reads TGTGCCAGCAGTTGGACAGCCGCTAGCAATCAGCCCCAGCATTTT. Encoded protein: CASSWTAASNQPQHF.

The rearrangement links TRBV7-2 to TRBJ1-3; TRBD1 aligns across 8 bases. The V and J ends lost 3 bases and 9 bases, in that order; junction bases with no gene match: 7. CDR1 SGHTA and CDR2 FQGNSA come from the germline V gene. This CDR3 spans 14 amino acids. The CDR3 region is CASSLGQAWGTIYF. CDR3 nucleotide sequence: TGTGCCAGCAGCTTGGGACAGGCCTGGGGCACCATATATTTT.

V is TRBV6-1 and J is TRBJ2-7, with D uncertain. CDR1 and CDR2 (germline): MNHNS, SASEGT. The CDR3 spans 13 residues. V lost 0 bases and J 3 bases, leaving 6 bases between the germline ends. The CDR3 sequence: CASSEAGFYEQYF. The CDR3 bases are TGTGCCAGCAGTGAAGCGGGGTTCTACGAGCAGTACTTC.

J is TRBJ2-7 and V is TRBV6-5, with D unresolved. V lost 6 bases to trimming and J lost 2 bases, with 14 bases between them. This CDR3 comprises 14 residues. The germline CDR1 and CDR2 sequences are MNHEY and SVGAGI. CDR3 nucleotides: TGTGCCAGCAGACCCCGGGCAGAAACCTACGAGCAGTACTTC. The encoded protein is CASRPRAETYEQYF.

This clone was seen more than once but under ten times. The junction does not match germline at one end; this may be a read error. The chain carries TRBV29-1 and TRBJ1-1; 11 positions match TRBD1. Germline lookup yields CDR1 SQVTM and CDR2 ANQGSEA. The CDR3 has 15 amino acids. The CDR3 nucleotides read TGCAGCGTCGAAGGGACAGGGGGAGGAGGCACTGAAGCTTTCTTT. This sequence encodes CSVEGTGGGGTEAFF. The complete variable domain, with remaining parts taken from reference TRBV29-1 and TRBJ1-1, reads SAVISQKPSRDICQRGTSLTIQCQVDSQVTMMFWYRQQPGQSLTLIATANQGSEATYESGFVIDKFPISRPNLTFSTLTVSNMSPEDSSIYLCSVEGTGGGGTEAFFGQGTRLTVV.

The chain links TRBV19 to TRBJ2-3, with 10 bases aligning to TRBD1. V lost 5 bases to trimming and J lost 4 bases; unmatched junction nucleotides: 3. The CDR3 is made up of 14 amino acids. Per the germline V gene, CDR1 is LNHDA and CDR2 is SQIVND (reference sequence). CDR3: CASSWGQGSDTQYF. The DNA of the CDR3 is TGTGCCAGTAGTTGGGGACAGGGGTCAGATACGCAGTATTTT.

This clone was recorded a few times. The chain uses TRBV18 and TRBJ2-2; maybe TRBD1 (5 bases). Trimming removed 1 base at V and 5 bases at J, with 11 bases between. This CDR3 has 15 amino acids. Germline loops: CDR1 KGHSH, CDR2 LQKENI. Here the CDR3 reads CASSPQGVETGELFF. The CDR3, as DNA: TGTGCCAGCTCACCACAAGGGGTAGAGACCGGGGAGCTGTTTTTT.

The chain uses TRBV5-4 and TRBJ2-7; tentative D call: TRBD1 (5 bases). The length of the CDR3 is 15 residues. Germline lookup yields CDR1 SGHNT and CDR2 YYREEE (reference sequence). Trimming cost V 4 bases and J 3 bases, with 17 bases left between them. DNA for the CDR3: TGTGCCAGCAGCGGGCCTGTTGCAGGGCTCTACGAGCAGTACTTC. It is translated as CASSGPVAGLYEQYF.

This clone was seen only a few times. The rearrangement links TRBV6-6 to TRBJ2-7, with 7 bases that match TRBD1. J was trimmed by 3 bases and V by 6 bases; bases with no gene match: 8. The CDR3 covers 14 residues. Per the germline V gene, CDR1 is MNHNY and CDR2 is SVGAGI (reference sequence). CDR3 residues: CASSYPGQSYEQYF. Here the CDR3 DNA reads TGTGCCAGCAGCTACCCGGGACAGAGCTACGAGCAGTACTTC.

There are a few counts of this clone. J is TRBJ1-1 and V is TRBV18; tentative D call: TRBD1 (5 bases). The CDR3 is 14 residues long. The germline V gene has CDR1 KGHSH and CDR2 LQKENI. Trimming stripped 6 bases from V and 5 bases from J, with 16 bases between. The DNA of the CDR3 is TGTGCCAGCTCGCCTTCCGCAGGGAAGACTGAAGCTTTCTTT. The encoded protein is CASSPSAGKTEAFF.

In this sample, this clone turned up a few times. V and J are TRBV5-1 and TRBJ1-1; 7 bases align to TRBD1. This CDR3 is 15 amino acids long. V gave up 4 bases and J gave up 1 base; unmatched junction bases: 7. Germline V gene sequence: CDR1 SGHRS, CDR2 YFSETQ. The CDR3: CASSPRTGENTEAFF. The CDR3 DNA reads TGCGCCAGCAGCCCGAGGACAGGAGAGAACACTGAAGCTTTCTTT.